The 3 T cell receptor beta chains given below trace back to one sample, sequenced in a study of shared clonotypes between healthy human individuals. The protocol was immunoSEQ multiplex PCR, while the TCRdb copy is restricted to in-frame clones and leaves out a portion. Of about 520,000 clones detected, over 70% appear once; the ten largest clones hold about 12%. Sequencing used PBMCs. The receptors come from a woman aged 35 to 49 in good health. Some clones in this sample may be carry-over from other donors' samples.

This sequence joins TRBV7-6 and TRBJ1-5; 8 positions agree with TRBD1. The germline gives CDR1 SGHVS, CDR2 FNYEAQ. The V gene end was trimmed by 5 bases and the J gene end by 2 bases; junction bases not matched to a gene: 5. CDR3 length: 15 amino acids. CDR3 region: CASSAGGEGNQPQHF. The CDR3 region has the DNA TGTGCCAGCAGCGCAGGGGGCGAGGGCAATCAGCCCCAGCATTTT.

V gene TRBV18 combines with J gene TRBJ2-2; TRBD1 matches at 7 bases. The germline V gene has CDR1 KGHSH and CDR2 LQKENI. The CDR3 spans 16 residues. J was trimmed by 4 bases and V by 1 base; bases with no gene match: 6. DNA for the CDR3: TGTGCCAGCTCACCACTGCGACAGGGAGTCACCGGGGAGCTGTTTTTT. Translation: CASSPLRQGVTGELFF.

The chain combines TRBV28 with TRBJ2-2; 9 bases map to TRBD1. J gave up 3 bases and V 6 bases, and 5 bases lay outside the gene matches. Germline CDR1 and CDR2: MDHEN and SYDVKM. The CDR3 is made up of 15 amino acids. The CDR3 is CASRFRDRDTGELFF. The CDR3 nucleotides are TGTGCCAGCAGGTTCCGGGACAGGGACACCGGGGAGCTGTTTTTT.